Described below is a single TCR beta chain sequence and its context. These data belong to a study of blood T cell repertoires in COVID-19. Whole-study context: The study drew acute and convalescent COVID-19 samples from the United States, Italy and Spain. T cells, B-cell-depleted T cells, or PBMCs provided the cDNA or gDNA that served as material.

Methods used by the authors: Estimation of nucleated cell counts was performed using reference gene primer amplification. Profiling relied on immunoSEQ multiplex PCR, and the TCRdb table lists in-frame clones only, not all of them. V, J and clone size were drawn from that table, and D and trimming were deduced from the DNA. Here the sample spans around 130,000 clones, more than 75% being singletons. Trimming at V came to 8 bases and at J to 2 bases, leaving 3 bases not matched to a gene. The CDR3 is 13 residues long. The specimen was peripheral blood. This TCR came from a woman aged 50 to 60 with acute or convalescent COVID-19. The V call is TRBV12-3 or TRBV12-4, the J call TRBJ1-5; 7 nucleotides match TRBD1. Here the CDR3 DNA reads TGTGCCAGCCAGGGGGGAGGCAATCAGCCCCAGCATTTT. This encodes CASQGGGNQPQHF.